This T cell receptor (beta chain) was documented in a study of T cell responses to AZD1222 COVID-19 vaccine. Study-level findings and limits: Clonal diversity was possibly underestimated; the donors were predominantly white British and more often female. Only after the peak T cell response were repertoires sampled. Only five or six individuals given AZD1222 were seropositive at baseline.

Some second doses came at about 4 weeks and others at about 12 weeks; these were pooled. The germline CDR1 and CDR2 sequences are SGHDT and YYEEEE. The CDR3 is 13 amino acids. V dropped 0 bases and J dropped 4 bases, with 7 bases sitting between them. Comment on this clone: Its antigen is as yet unknown.

Using immunoSEQ multiplex PCR, the repertoire was profiled, and TCRdb retains in-frame clones only, with some absent. The repertoire includes fewer than 150,000 clones, about 89% of them detected once, and over 9% sits in the top ten. The TCR originated in an adult who received the AZD1222 COVID-19 vaccine. The V call is TRBV5-6, the J call TRBJ1-2; D not resolved. The starting material was peripheral blood, obtained 28 days after the second AZD1222 dose. CDR3 bases: TGTGCCAGCAGCTTGGAGGGCGCCTATGGCTACACCTTC. Protein: CASSLEGAYGYTF.